This entry describes one T cell receptor beta chain. This sample was taken from a study of OX40 agonist ivuxolimab in advanced cancers. From germline, CDR1 is LNHNV and CDR2 YYDKDF (reference sequence). The CDR3 runs 14 residues. With 2 bases removed from V and 5 bases from J, the gap between germline ends came to 9 bases. Profiling relied on immunoSEQ multiplex PCR, and the TCRdb table lists in-frame clones only, not all of them. Counted here are around 74,000 clones, roughly 86% occurring once; the ten biggest clones make up more than 2.5%. The material sequenced was CD4+ or CD8+ T cells sorted from blood, taken in a trial of the OX40 agonist ivuxolimab. The chain carries TRBV15 and TRBJ2-2; the D is unclear. This TCR derives from an adult with an advanced solid tumor such as melanoma, head and neck, liver or kidney cancer. The CDR3 region has the DNA TGTGCCACCAGCAGACCCCCCTTTACCGGGGAGCTGTTTTTT. Its protein product is CATSRPPFTGELFF.